This TCR beta chain derives from a study of T cells in Graves' hyperthyroidism and ophthalmopathy. If no ophthalmopathy progression occurred within 18 months, Graves' hyperthyroidism was stable. CDR3 length: 16 residues. Trimming at V came to 1 base and at J to 3 bases, leaving 9 bases not matched to a gene. Germline V gene lookup returns CDR1 LGHNA and CDR2 YNFKEQ. Study-level results: In blood, most of the thyroid clonotypes expanded above 0.001 were also present.

It was RNA transcripts that yielded the amplified TCR beta CDR3 regions. RT-PCR in the first round (using the HTBI primer set) targeted the TCR CDR3. TCRdb used MiXCR to reprocess the multiplex PCR reads, holding one entry per CDR3 protein. The sample yields 350,000 to 450,000 distinct CDR3 sequences, about 15% seen once. In this sample, this clonotype turned up many times. Its specificity is unknown. Sequenced material: blood. The V call is TRBV4-2, the J call TRBJ2-7; TRBD1 matches 7 bases. This TCR came from a woman aged 55-75 years with Graves' hyperthyroidism. The CDR3 sequence: CASSQVARQGFYEQYF. The CDR3 nucleotides are TGTGCCAGCAGCCAAGTGGCCCGACAGGGTTTCTACGAGCAGTACTTC.